Each of the 30 T cell receptor beta chains below was sequenced from the same sample in a study of cytomegalovirus exposure and HLA in healthy donors. The table came from immunoSEQ multiplex PCR; TCRdb's copy has only in-frame clones and leaves some out. The repertoire holds 220,000 or so clones, with over 80% as singletons. Sequenced material: PBMCs. The receptors here all came from a woman aged 25 to 45 in good health and CMV-seropositive.

The chain is built from TRBV10-3 and TRBJ2-7; no definite D call. Germline values: CDR1 ENHRY, CDR2 SYGVKD. This CDR3 spans 12 amino acids. The ends were cut back, 7 bases at V and 0 bases at J, with 7 bases in the middle. CDR3 protein: CAITDDSYEQYF. The CDR3 DNA reads as TGTGCCATCACCGACGACTCCTACGAGCAGTACTTC.

This rearrangement joins TRBV30 to TRBJ1-4, with TRBD1 matching 8 bases. V shed 2 bases and J 4 bases; nucleotides not matched to a gene: 6. Germline V gene lookup returns CDR1 GTSNPN and CDR2 SVGIG (reference sequence). This CDR3 has 15 amino acids. The CDR3 protein is CAWSPADRDNEKLFF. The CDR3 nucleotides read TGTGCCTGGAGTCCGGCGGACAGGGATAATGAAAAACTGTTTTTT.

The J gene is TRBJ2-4, the V gene TRBV29-1, with 12 bases matching TRBD1. The CDR3 sequence is 17 residues long. Germline CDR1 SQVTM, CDR2 ANQGSEA. The ends lost 6 bases at V and 1 base at J; junction bases unmatched: 10. The CDR3 sequence: CSVSGTGGNLAKNIQYF. DNA of the CDR3: TGCAGCGTCTCCGGGACAGGGGGCAATCTGGCCAAAAACATTCAGTACTTC.

The chain recombines TRBV18 with TRBJ2-7; a weak D match, TRBD2 (5 bases). The CDR3 runs to 16 residues. V was pared by 2 bases and J by 2 bases, with 16 bases between. Germline V lookup: CDR1 KGHSH, CDR2 LQKENI. Written as DNA, the CDR3 is TGTGCCAGCTCACCAATTATACGAGCGGCCCCCTACGAGCAGTACTTC. It codes for CASSPIIRAAPYEQYF. Filled out from reference TRBV18 and TRBJ2-7, the complete variable domain reads NAGVMQNPRHLVRRRGQEARLRCSPMKGHSHVYWYRQLPEEGLKFMVYLQKENIIDESGMPKERFSAEFPKEGPSILRIQQVVRGDSAAYFCASSPIIRAAPYEQYFGPGTRLTVT.

Comment on this clone: Its ends do not fully match the called genes, so a read error is possible. This chain links TRBV7-7 with TRBJ2-5; 8 nucleotides line up with TRBD2. The CDR3 runs 15 residues. The V gene's germline CDR1 is SSHAT and CDR2 FNYEAQ (reference sequence). CDR3: CASSPSAGVQETQYF. CDR3 DNA sequence: TGTGCTAGCAGCCCGTCAGCGGGAGTCCAAGAGACCCAGTACTTC.

The J gene is TRBJ2-1, the V gene TRBV7-9; D uncertain. V was shortened by 5 bases and J by 9 bases, with 11 bases between the two germline ends. The CDR3 contains 12 residues. CDR1 is SEHNR, CDR2 FQNEAQ, per germline (reference sequence). The CDR3 loop is CASSLIGGEQFF. The CDR3 DNA follows: TGTGCCAGCAGCCTAATTGGTGGTGAGCAGTTCTTC.

The chain combines TRBV30 with TRBJ2-5; TRBD2 agrees at 9 bases. Germline CDR1 reads GTSNPN; CDR2 reads SVGIG (reference sequence). The J segment lost 1 base and the V segment lost 1 base, leaving 4 bases of the junction unmatched. The CDR3 is 15 residues long. The CDR3 loop is CAWSAKTSGQETQYF. As DNA, the CDR3 is TGTGCCTGGAGTGCAAAGACTAGCGGCCAAGAGACCCAGTACTTC.

The genes are TRBV13 and TRBJ1-1, with D perhaps TRBD1 (5 bases). Germline V gene data show CDR1 as PRHDT and CDR2 as FYEKMQ (reference sequence). The CDR3 covers 14 residues. The V gene lost 2 bases and the J gene lost 4 bases, with 11 bases spanning the gap. The CDR3 DNA reads TGTGCCAGCAGCTTAAGGATGAGGGGCACTGAAGCTTTCTTT. As protein: CASSLRMRGTEAFF.

In this sample, this clone turned up once. The V gene is TRBV25-1, the J gene TRBJ2-1; 7 bases line up with TRBD2. Germline CDR1 MGHDK, CDR2 SYGVNS. This CDR3 is built from 15 residues. V shed 7 bases, J shed 5 bases, and the junction held 11 bases outside the gene matches. This chain's CDR3 is CASISRGVVDNEQFF. The CDR3 coding sequence is TGTGCCAGCATTTCCCGGGGGGTTGTCGACAATGAGCAGTTCTTC. Based on the CDR3 plus reference TRBV25-1 and TRBJ2-1, the full variable domain is EADIYQTPRYLVIGTGKKITLECSQTMGHDKMYWYQQDPGMELHLIHYSYGVNSTEKGDLSSESTVSRIRTEHFPLTLESARPSHTSQYLCASISRGVVDNEQFFGPGTRLTVL.

The J gene is TRBJ2-3, the V gene TRBV30; no firm D call. The CDR3 is 17 amino acids. The germline V gene encodes CDR1 GTSNPN and CDR2 SVGIG (reference sequence). Trimming took 2 bases from V and 2 from J, leaving 20 bases between them. The CDR3 protein is CAWSPNVGVSSTDTQYF. The CDR3 DNA is TGTGCCTGGAGTCCTAACGTTGGGGTTAGCTCCACAGATACGCAGTATTTT.

The V gene is TRBV6-5, the J gene TRBJ1-5; the D is unclear. The germline CDR1 and CDR2 sequences are MNHEY and SVGAGI. Trimming pared 6 bases from V and 6 bases from J, leaving 12 bases between. CDR3 size: 13 residues. The chain's CDR3 is CASSRSLGQPQHF. CDR3 coding DNA: TGTGCCAGCAGCAGATCTTTGGGTCAGCCCCAGCATTTT.

The J gene is TRBJ2-5, the V gene TRBV4-1; D unresolved. The V gene's germline CDR1 is MGHRA and CDR2 YSYEKL. Deletions cut 1 base from V and 1 base from J, with 7 bases between. This CDR3 is built from 14 residues. The CDR3 sequence is CASSQVLPQETQYF. CDR3 sequence (DNA): TGCGCCAGCAGCCAAGTTTTACCCCAAGAGACCCAGTACTTC.

V and J are TRBV7-2 and TRBJ2-7, with D uncertain. The CDR3 loop spans 13 amino acids. Trimming cost V 3 bases and J 5 bases, with 11 bases left between them. Germline CDR1 and CDR2: SGHTA and FQGNSA. The CDR3 region is CASSLMGRNEQYF. The CDR3 DNA reads TGTGCCAGCAGCTTGATGGGTAGAAACGAGCAGTACTTC.

The gene calls are TRBV27 and TRBJ2-3; no definite D call. CDR3 length: 13 residues. V dropped 6 bases and J dropped 9 bases, with 16 bases sitting between them. CDR1 is MNHEY, CDR2 SMNVEV, per germline (reference sequence). In nucleotides, the CDR3 is TGTGCCAGCAGGCCCAGTTCTGAGATCACGCAGTATTTT. This sequence encodes CASRPSSEITQYF.

The chain combines TRBV5-1 with TRBJ2-7; D gene unclear. This CDR3 has 12 amino acids. Germline loops: CDR1 SGHRS, CDR2 YFSETQ. Trimming took off 3 bases at V and 4 bases at J, with 8 bases between the two ends. The CDR3 spells CASSSTIYEQYF. In nucleotides, the CDR3 is TGCGCCAGCAGCTCAACGATTTACGAGCAGTACTTC.

The rearrangement joins TRBV11-3 to TRBJ1-1, with unresolved D. Germline V gives CDR1 SGHNT, CDR2 YENEEA. V was trimmed by 4 bases and J by 1 base, leaving 4 bases between them. The CDR3 totals 12 residues. CDR3 in amino acids: CASSWGNTEAFF. The CDR3 DNA sequence: TGTGCCAGCAGCTGGGGGAACACTGAAGCTTTCTTT.

This clone was seen a few times. The chain combines TRBV7-8 with TRBJ1-5; 8 positions agree with TRBD1. CDR1 and CDR2 from the germline V gene are SGHVS and FQNEAQ. This CDR3 is 15 amino acids long. Germline trimming cut 5 bases from V and 2 bases from J; bases unmatched to any gene: 5. This CDR3 is CASSPQGDGNQPQHF. The CDR3 DNA reads as TGTGCCAGCAGCCCACAGGGGGATGGCAATCAGCCCCAGCATTTT. Full variable domain (missing parts from reference TRBV7-8 and TRBJ1-5): GAGVSQSPRYKVAKRGQDVALRCDPISGHVSLFWYQQALGQGPEFLTYFQNEAQLDKSGLPSDRFFAERPEGSVSTLKIQRTQQEDSAVYLCASSPQGDGNQPQHFGDGTRLSIL.

V gene TRBV2 combines with J gene TRBJ2-1; TRBD2 agrees at 8 bases. After removal of 7 bases from V and 6 bases from J, the junction contained 11 bases not matched to a gene. There are 15 residues in the CDR3. Per germline, CDR1 SNHLY and CDR2 FYNNEI. The CDR3 is CASTERETVGNEQFF. The CDR3 coding sequence is TGTGCCAGCACCGAGCGGGAGACGGTCGGCAATGAGCAGTTCTTC.

The chain links TRBV13 to TRBJ1-1; D not resolved. Trimming pared 2 bases from V and 2 bases from J, leaving 6 bases between. CDR3 size: 13 residues. The germline V gene has CDR1 PRHDT and CDR2 FYEKMQ (reference sequence). CDR3 in DNA: TGTGCCAGCAGCTTATCAGCAAACACTGAAGCTTTCTTT. Amino acid sequence: CASSLSANTEAFF.

The rearrangement uses TRBV25-1 and TRBJ1-4; 7 bases map to TRBD1. Unmatched junction bases numbered 8, after V lost 2 bases and J lost 8 bases. Germline-derived CDR1 and CDR2 are MGHDK and SYGVNS. This CDR3 comprises 15 residues. CDR3 loop: CASSETTGSGEKLFF. DNA of the CDR3: TGTGCCAGCAGTGAAACGACAGGGTCGGGGGAAAAACTGTTTTTT.

This clone has only a few counts. The J gene is TRBJ1-2, the V gene TRBV2; TRBD1 matches at 8 bases. The germline CDR1 and CDR2 sequences are SNHLY and FYNNEI. The CDR3 is made up of 14 amino acids. With V trimmed by 3 bases and J by 7 bases, 7 bases remained unmatched. CDR3 sequence (DNA): TGTGCCAGCAGTGAGTTCGGGACAGGTGTTGGCTACACCTTC. It yields the protein CASSEFGTGVGYTF. The full variable domain, in which reference TRBV2 and TRBJ1-2 provide the parts outside the CDR3, is EPEVTQTPSHQVTQMGQEVILRCVPISNHLYFYWYRQILGQKVEFLVSFYNNEISEKSEIFDDQFSVERPDGSNFTLKIRSTKLEDSAMYFCASSEFGTGVGYTFGSGTRLTVV.

The V call is TRBV19, the J call TRBJ1-5, with a tentative D call TRBD1 (6 bases). Trimming shortened V by 5 bases and J by 4 bases, and 12 bases separated the two germline ends. This CDR3 contains 14 residues. CDR1 is LNHDA and CDR2 is SQIVND in the germline V gene (reference sequence). CDR3 nucleotide sequence: TGTGCCAGTAGTGTAGGACAGAGGAATCAGCCCCAGCATTTT. It encodes CASSVGQRNQPQHF.

This clone was counted between two and nine times. This chain connects TRBV19 to TRBJ1-2, with TRBD1 identical over 7 bases. The CDR3 runs to 16 residues. With 8 bases clipped from V and 4 bases from J, the junction kept 16 bases outside the gene matches. In germline, CDR1 is LNHDA, CDR2 SQIVND (reference sequence). For the CDR3, the DNA is TGTGCCAGTCTCTCCCTAACAGGGGACGGGGGCTATGGCTACACCTTC. It encodes CASLSLTGDGGYGYTF.

This clone was counted once. This rearrangement joins TRBV9 to TRBJ1-2; possibly TRBD1 for D (6 bases). This CDR3 comprises 15 residues. V lost 0 bases and J 1 base, leaving 10 bases between the germline ends. CDR1 is SGDLS, CDR2 YYNGEE, per germline. CDR3 DNA: TGTGCCAGCAGCGTAGGGGGGGCGTATAACTATGGCTACACCTTC. Protein product: CASSVGGAYNYGYTF.

The chain joins TRBV30 to TRBJ2-3; 8 nucleotides line up with TRBD2. V gave up 0 bases and J gave up 4 bases; unmatched junction bases: 6. The V gene's germline CDR1 is GTSNPN and CDR2 SVGIG (reference sequence). This CDR3 has 15 residues. Here the CDR3 DNA reads TGTGCCTGGAGTGTACTAGCGGCCAAGCCAGATACGCAGTATTTT. It codes for CAWSVLAAKPDTQYF.

V usage is TRBV6-1 and J usage is TRBJ2-1; 8 bases match TRBD2. Germline assignment: CDR1 MNHNS and CDR2 SASEGT. The CDR3 loop spans 14 amino acids. V lost 6 bases, J lost 6 bases, and 7 bases stayed unmatched. The CDR3 DNA is TGTGCCAGCAGAGGGGGACTAGGACCCAATGAGCAGTTCTTC. It encodes CASRGGLGPNEQFF.

V usage is TRBV4-3 and J usage is TRBJ2-7; D is possibly TRBD2 (7 bases). CDR1 and CDR2 from the germline V gene are LGHNA and YSLEER. V lost 4 bases to trimming and J lost 7 bases, with 20 bases between them. The CDR3 is made up of 15 amino acids. The CDR3 DNA reads as TGCGCCAGCAGCCTCGGGTTGGGGGGGGCGGAGGAGCAGTACTTC. Encoded protein: CASSLGLGGAEEQYF.

This sequence joins TRBV5-1 and TRBJ2-7; D ambiguous. Germline assignment: CDR1 SGHRS and CDR2 YFSETQ. The V and J ends lost 4 bases and 3 bases respectively, with 8 bases between them. This CDR3 spans 12 amino acids. The CDR3 sequence is CASSPQSYEQYF. In nucleotides, the CDR3 is TGCGCCAGCAGCCCGCAGAGCTACGAGCAGTACTTC.

The V and J genes are TRBV10-1 and TRBJ2-7; D not resolved. V was shortened by 2 bases and J by 6 bases, with 5 bases between the two germline ends. The CDR3 has 11 residues. Germline V CDR1 and CDR2: WNHNN, SYGVQD (reference sequence). The CDR3 loop reads CASSEGSEQYF. The CDR3, as DNA: TGCGCCAGCAGTGAGGGCTCCGAGCAGTACTTC.

The V gene is TRBV27, the J gene TRBJ1-1; D is ambiguous. This CDR3 spans 14 amino acids. Germline V gives CDR1 MNHEY, CDR2 SMNVEV (reference sequence). Trimming took off 0 bases at V and 0 bases at J, with 5 bases between the two ends. CDR3 region: CASSLSTMNTEAFF. DNA for the CDR3: TGTGCCAGCAGTTTATCAACTATGAACACTGAAGCTTTCTTT.